The T cell receptor (beta chain) under discussion was sequenced for a study of blood T cell repertoires in COVID-19. Study-wide context: Acute and convalescent COVID-19 specimens originated in the United States, Italy and Spain. PBMCs, B-cell-depleted T cells, or T cells provided the cDNA or gDNA that made up the material.

Trimming took 1 base from V and 5 from J; bases not matched to a gene: 7. Germline-derived CDR1 and CDR2 are KGHDR and SFDVKD. The CDR3 spans 15 residues. As handled by the study authors: Amplifying reference gene primers gave estimates of nucleated cell counts. Assay used: immunoSEQ multiplex PCR; TCRdb lists only in-frame clones, some missing. V and J calls and clone size are given by that table; D and trimming were obtained from the DNA. The sample has just under 150,000 clones; about 85% are singletons. Sequenced sample: peripheral blood. J is TRBJ2-7 and V is TRBV24-1; 7 bases map to TRBD1. This clonotype was sampled from a human donor with acute or convalescent COVID-19. The donor label of this sample is uncertain. The CDR3 DNA reads TGTGCCACCAGTGATTTCAGACAGGGTCGGGACGAGCAGTACTTC. Its protein product is CATSDFRQGRDEQYF.